This TCR beta chain was documented in a study of blood T cell repertoires in COVID-19. Study-wide background: There were acute and convalescent COVID-19 samples, and they came from the United States, Italy and Spain.

This clone was seen a handful of times. Methods used by the authors: Nucleated cell number was recorded as an estimate derived from reference gene primer amplification. TCRdb keeps only in-frame clones here, not all; method: immunoSEQ multiplex PCR. V, J and clone size derive from that table, while D and trimming were established from the DNA sequence. The repertoire has about 330,000 clones, approximately 86% of them found once; the top ten carry approximately 9.4%. This CDR3 has 12 amino acids. Trimming took off 8 bases at V and 11 bases at J, with 16 bases between the two ends. Material: peripheral blood. The TCR sequence derives from a man aged 25 to 45 with COVID-19, enrolled during active disease. V and J are TRBV12-3 or TRBV12-4 and TRBJ1-5, with D perhaps TRBD1 (6 bases). The CDR3 protein is CASGRAGATQHF. The CDR3 region has the DNA TGTGCCAGCGGCCGGGCGGGGGCTACCCAGCATTTT.